This TCR beta chain was identified during a study of T cell responses to AZD1222 COVID-19 vaccine. Points on this clone: The antigen remains unidentified.

Per germline, CDR1 MNHEY and CDR2 SMNVEV (reference sequence). Trimming removed 5 bases at V and 6 bases at J, with 16 bases between. This CDR3 has 15 residues. Produced via immunoSEQ multiplex PCR; TCRdb's table is partial and in-frame only. Here the sample spans about 120,000 clones, 75% to 90% being singletons. Study-level points and caveats: White British donors predominated, females outnumbered males, and clonal diversity was possibly underestimated. Nearly half of spike-specific TCRs reportedly target unmutated variant regions. Baseline serostatus was positive in only a handful of AZD1222 recipients.

Recipients boosted at about 4 weeks or about 12 weeks are pooled. The V and J genes are TRBV27 and TRBJ1-4; possible D gene TRBD1, 6 bases. Sequencing was performed on peripheral blood, taken 28 days after the second AZD1222 dose. This TCR was recovered from an adult who received the AZD1222 COVID-19 vaccine. The CDR3 sequence is CASSPLQGRDEKLFF. The CDR3 DNA is TGTGCCAGCAGTCCGTTACAGGGAAGGGATGAAAAACTGTTTTTT. The full variable domain, its missing parts supplied by reference TRBV27 and TRBJ1-4, is EAQVTQNPRYLITVTGKKLTVTCSQNMNHEYMSWYRQDPGLGLRQIYYSMNVEVTDKGDVPEGYKVSRKEKRNFPLILESPSPNQTSLYFCASSPLQGRDEKLFFGSGTQLSVL.